The subject of this entry is one T cell receptor (beta chain). The germline V and J ends were trimmed by 8 bases and 2 bases, with 14 bases remaining between them. Germline assignment: CDR1 MDHEN and CDR2 SYDVKM. The CDR3 extends over 14 amino acids. This record comes from a study of blood T cell repertoires in COVID-19. Authors' analysis steps: Estimated nucleated cell counts came from reference gene primer amplification. Libraries were prepared by immunoSEQ multiplex PCR; TCRdb keeps only in-frame clonotypes and omits some of them. V and J calls and clone size are as listed in that table; D and trimming were resolved from the DNA. The sample includes about 210,000 clones, 90% to 95% seen only once; the top ten take 0.95% to 1.5%.

This clonotype was obtained from a man under 40 with acute or convalescent COVID-19. V and J are TRBV28 and TRBJ2-3; D might be TRBD2 (6 bases). The source material was peripheral blood. The DNA of the CDR3 is TGTGCCAGCCAAAGTGGGGGGTTCACAGATACGCAGTATTTT. Its protein is CASQSGGFTDTQYF. The entire variable domain, with the rest obtained from reference TRBV28 and TRBJ2-3, is as follows: DVKVTQSSRYLVKRTGEKVFLECVQDMDHENMFWYRQDPGLGLRLIYFSYDVKMKEKGDIPEGYSVSREKKERFSLILESASTNQTSMYLCASQSGGFTDTQYFGPGTRLTVL.